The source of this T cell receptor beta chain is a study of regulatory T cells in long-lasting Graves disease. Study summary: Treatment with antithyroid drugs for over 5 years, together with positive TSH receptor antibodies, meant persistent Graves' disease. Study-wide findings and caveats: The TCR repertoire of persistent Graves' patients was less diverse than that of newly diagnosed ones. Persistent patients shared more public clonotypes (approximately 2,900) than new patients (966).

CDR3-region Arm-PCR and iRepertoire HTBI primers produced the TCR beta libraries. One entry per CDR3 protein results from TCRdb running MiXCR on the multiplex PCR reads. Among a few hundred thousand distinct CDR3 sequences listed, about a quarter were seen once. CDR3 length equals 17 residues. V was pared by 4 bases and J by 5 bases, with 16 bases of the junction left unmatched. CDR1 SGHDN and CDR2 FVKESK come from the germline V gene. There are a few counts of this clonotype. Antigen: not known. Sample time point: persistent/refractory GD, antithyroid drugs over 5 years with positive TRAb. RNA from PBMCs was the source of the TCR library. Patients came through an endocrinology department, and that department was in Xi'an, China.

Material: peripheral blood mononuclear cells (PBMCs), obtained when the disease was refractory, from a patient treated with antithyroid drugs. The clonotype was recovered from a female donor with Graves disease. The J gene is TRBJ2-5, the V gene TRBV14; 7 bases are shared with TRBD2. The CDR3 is CASSPRFRGDFVETQYF. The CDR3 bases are TGTGCCAGCAGCCCCCGCTTCCGGGGGGATTTTGTGGAGACCCAGTACTTC.